This T cell receptor beta chain is drawn from a study of early T cells in non-severe SARS-CoV-2 infection. This clonotype was seen a handful of times. This CDR3 spans 12 amino acids. Trimming left V 2 bases short and J 0 bases short, with 2 bases between. CDR1 SGHRS and CDR2 YFSETQ come from the germline V gene. Separate cDNA molecules each had unique molecular identifiers attached to them. From the 5' RACE reads, TCRdb called clonotypes with MiXCR, one entry per CDR3 protein. Among fewer than 85,000 distinct CDR3 sequences listed, about 15% were seen once. The sequence came from an adult who was a healthcare worker with PCR-confirmed SARS-CoV-2 infection or an uninfected control (not recorded which). Sequencing input: whole blood. This chain joins TRBV5-1 and TRBJ2-5, with unresolved D. The DNA for the CDR3 is TGCGCCAGCAGCTTAAACCAAGAGACCCAGTACTTC. Translated: CASSLNQETQYF.